This TCR beta chain is drawn from a study of Ad26.COV2.S vaccination and SARS-CoV-2 variants. Across the whole study: Of the COV1001 trial arms, the Ad26.COV2.S arm included the donor. Administration of Ad26.COV2.S was intramuscular, either once or twice 56 days apart.

As for treatment: about 20 received Ad26.COV2.S at low or high dose, single or two shots; 5 received placebo; per-sample allocation not given. Day 63 after the first injection of vaccine or placebo was the sampling time. An 18-55-year-old adult in Boston served as donor. This table comes from immunoSEQ multiplex PCR, and its TCRdb copy is limited to in-frame clones, with some not included. The table shows over 400,000 clones, with 92% occurring only once. Germline CDR1 reads MDHEN; CDR2 reads SYDVKM. V was shortened by 6 bases and J by 6 bases, with 11 bases between the two germline ends. The CDR3 length is 13 residues.

Sequenced material: peripheral blood, taken in a trial of Ad26.COV2.S vaccine versus placebo. The receptor was isolated from a person between 18 and 59 years old who received the Ad26.COV2.S COVID-19 vaccine or a placebo. The V and J genes are TRBV28 and TRBJ1-4; D unclear. CDR3 sequence reads: CASRRHEDEKLFF. CDR3 sequence (DNA): TGTGCCAGCAGACGGCACGAGGATGAAAAACTGTTTTTT.